Below, 24 T cell receptor beta chains from the same sample are listed, as sequenced in a study of long-term antiretroviral therapy in people with HIV. immunoSEQ v3.0 was run at survey level. The protocol was immunoSEQ multiplex PCR, while the TCRdb copy is restricted to in-frame clones and leaves out a portion. The profile shows 30,000 or so clones, around 80% of them singletons. Source: unsorted PBMCs, taken 1.5 years before starting antiretroviral therapy. All receptors come from a man younger than 35 with HIV.

The chain joins TRBV6-5 to TRBJ1-2; D not resolved. The V gene lost 5 bases and the J gene lost 8 bases, with 18 bases spanning the gap. The CDR3 covers 14 residues. The V gene's germline CDR1 is MNHEY and CDR2 SVGAGI. CDR3 sequence: CASSHPGKATGYTF. As DNA, the CDR3 is TGTGCCAGCAGTCATCCGGGGAAGGCTACGGGCTACACCTTC.

The chain uses TRBV13 and TRBJ2-2, with D possibly matching TRBD2 (5 bases). In germline, CDR1 is PRHDT, CDR2 FYEKMQ (reference sequence). The CDR3 sequence is 16 residues long. The germline V and J ends were trimmed by 0 bases and 4 bases, with 12 bases remaining between them. The CDR3 nucleotides are TGTGCCAGCAGCTTAGGGCTAGCTGAACCCACCGGGGAGCTGTTTTTT. It specifies CASSLGLAEPTGELFF.

Regarding this clone: One end of the junction varies from germline; a read error may be responsible. This chain links TRBV5-4 with TRBJ1-1; 11 bases align to TRBD1. The CDR3 is 14 residues long. Germline CDR1 SGHNT, CDR2 YYREEE (reference sequence). CDR3 residues: CASSLAGTGGRRVF. CDR3 coding DNA: TGTGCCAGCAGCTTGGCCGGGACAGGGGGTCGTAGGGTCTTT. Full variable domain (outside the CDR3, taken from reference TRBV5-4 and TRBJ1-1): ETGVTQSPTHLIKTRGQQVTLRCSSQSGHNTVSWYQQALGQGPQFIFQYYREEENGRGNFPPRFSGLQFPNYSSELNVNALELDDSALYLCASSLAGTGGRRVFGQGTRLTVV.

This chain connects TRBV5-6 to TRBJ1-1; D not resolved. The length of the CDR3 is 15 residues. V was cut by 7 bases and J by 3 bases, with 19 bases left in between. CDR1 is SGHDT, CDR2 YYEEEE, per germline. The CDR3 nucleotides are TGTGCCAGCGCCACCGGGTATTTGGACGACACTGAAGCTTTCTTT. Protein: CASATGYLDDTEAFF.

This rearrangement joins TRBV18 to TRBJ2-7, with D unresolved. Trimming shortened V by 6 bases and J by 4 bases, and 7 bases separated the two germline ends. Germline CDR1 reads KGHSH; CDR2 reads LQKENI. The CDR3 is made up of 11 amino acids. CDR3 residues: CASSDRYEQYF. CDR3 DNA: TGTGCCAGCTCCGATAGGTACGAGCAGTACTTC.

This clone came up once. V gene TRBV27 combines with J gene TRBJ2-1; D remains unclear. CDR1 is MNHEY, CDR2 SMNVEV, per germline (reference sequence). Trimming pared 5 bases from V and 6 bases from J, leaving 14 bases between. CDR3 length: 14 residues. The DNA of the CDR3 is TGTGCCAGCAGTCAGAGCTGGGAAGGCAATGAGCAGTTCTTC. It yields the protein CASSQSWEGNEQFF.

This chain uses TRBV4-1 with TRBJ1-5; no definite D call. The CDR3 consists of 16 residues. CDR1 and CDR2 (germline): MGHRA, YSYEKL. V was shortened by 1 base and J by 0 bases, with 10 bases between the two germline ends. CDR3 DNA sequence: TGCGCCAGCAGCCAAGGGAGGGCCGGTAGCAATCAGCCCCAGCATTTT. This codes for CASSQGRAGSNQPQHF.

This sequence joins TRBV19 and TRBJ2-6; the D gene is possibly TRBD2 (6 bases). The CDR3 is 18 amino acids. Germline lookup yields CDR1 LNHDA and CDR2 SQIVND (reference sequence). V dropped 5 bases and J dropped 0 bases, with 17 bases sitting between them. This chain's CDR3 is CASSPLGTSYSGANVLTF. In nucleotides, the CDR3 is TGTGCCAGTAGTCCCCTAGGGACTTCGTACTCTGGGGCCAACGTCCTGACTTTC.

The J gene is TRBJ2-5, the V gene TRBV30, with 10 nucleotides matching TRBD2. The CDR3 is 14 amino acids. Germline loops: CDR1 GTSNPN, CDR2 SVGIG (reference sequence). V was clipped by 0 bases and J by 4 bases; unmatched bases: 2. As DNA, the CDR3 is TGTGCCTGGAGTGTAGCGGGAGGGCGAGAGACCCAGTACTTC. Protein sequence: CAWSVAGGRETQYF.

The rearrangement uses TRBV11-2 and TRBJ2-2; 9 nucleotides line up with TRBD2. This CDR3 has 17 residues. J gave up 0 bases and V 5 bases, and 7 bases lay outside the gene matches. In germline, CDR1 is SGHAT, CDR2 FQNNGV. Written as DNA, the CDR3 is TGTGCCAGCAGCCCGATTAGCGGGAGAGCGAACACCGGGGAGCTGTTTTTT. Residues: CASSPISGRANTGELFF.

The V gene is TRBV18, the J gene TRBJ1-5, with 7 bases aligning to TRBD1. V lost 1 base to trimming and J lost 0 bases; unmatched junction nucleotides: 0. Germline values: CDR1 KGHSH, CDR2 LQKENI. The CDR3 totals 15 residues. CDR3 region: CASSPQGASNQPQHF. DNA of the CDR3: TGTGCCAGCTCACCACAGGGGGCTAGCAATCAGCCCCAGCATTTT.

The chain recombines TRBV9 with TRBJ1-6; 9 nucleotides agree with TRBD1. CDR1 and CDR2 from the germline V gene are SGDLS and YYNGEE. After removal of 4 bases from V and 0 bases from J, the junction contained 5 bases not matched to a gene. The CDR3 is 17 residues long. This chain's CDR3 is CASSPWTGDSYNSPLHF. For the CDR3, the DNA is TGTGCCAGCAGCCCCTGGACAGGGGACTCCTATAATTCACCCCTCCACTTT.

CDR3 sequence: CASSLPGTPGANVLTF. As DNA, the CDR3 is TGTGCCAGCAGCTTGCCAGGAACTCCCGGGGCCAACGTCCTGACTTTC. The genes are TRBV5-6 and TRBJ2-6; D ambiguous. This CDR3 has 16 amino acids. Deletions cut 1 base from V and 4 bases from J, with 12 bases between. Germline CDR1 and CDR2: SGHDT and YYEEEE. Together with reference TRBV5-6 and TRBJ2-6, the CDR3 gives the full variable domain: DAGVTQSPTHLIKTRGQQVTLRCSPKSGHDTVSWYQQALGQGPQFIFQYYEEEERQRGNFPDRFSGHQFPNYSSELNVNALLLGDSALYLCASSLPGTPGANVLTFGAGSRLTVL.

In this sample, this clone turned up once. The chain carries TRBV5-8 and TRBJ2-5; D possibly uses TRBD1 or TRBD2 (6 bases each). From germline, CDR1 is SGHTS and CDR2 YDEGEE. Trimming took off 4 bases at V and 5 bases at J, with 15 bases between the two ends. The CDR3 has 14 residues. The CDR3 bases are TGTGCCAGCAGCCCCCTCGGGGGCGGTGAGACCCAGTACTTC. Its translation is CASSPLGGGETQYF.

The chain carries TRBV2 and TRBJ2-7, with D perhaps TRBD1 (6 bases). The V and J ends lost 3 bases and 2 bases respectively, with 17 bases between them. The CDR3 spans 16 residues. Germline CDR1 and CDR2: SNHLY and FYNNEI. The CDR3 DNA follows: TGTGCCAGCAGTGACGGTGGGACACCCGGCGCCTACGAGCAGTACTTC. It specifies CASSDGGTPGAYEQYF. The whole variable domain, filled in from reference TRBV2 and TRBJ2-7, reads EPEVTQTPSHQVTQMGQEVILRCVPISNHLYFYWYRQILGQKVEFLVSFYNNEISEKSEIFDDQFSVERPDGSNFTLKIRSTKLEDSAMYFCASSDGGTPGAYEQYFGPGTRLTVT.

V gene TRBV18 combines with J gene TRBJ2-3; a weak D match, TRBD1 (6 bases). From germline, CDR1 is KGHSH and CDR2 LQKENI. The CDR3 totals 17 residues. Trimming cost V 2 bases and J 1 base, with 16 bases left between them. This chain's CDR3 is CASSPIRDTFRTDTQYF. The CDR3 coding sequence is TGTGCCAGCTCACCAATCCGGGACACCTTTCGCACAGATACGCAGTATTTT.

The gene calls are TRBV2 and TRBJ1-3; weak D call: TRBD1 (6 bases). V was shortened by 6 bases and J by 1 base, with 16 bases between the two germline ends. There are 16 residues in the CDR3. Germline CDR1 and CDR2: SNHLY and FYNNEI. In DNA, the CDR3 is TGTGCCAGCAGCCGACAGGACTACCTATCTGGAAACACCATATATTTT. It encodes CASSRQDYLSGNTIYF.

This sequence joins TRBV11-3 and TRBJ2-3, with D maybe TRBD2 (5 bases). This CDR3 is 15 amino acids long. Germline lookup yields CDR1 SGHNT and CDR2 YENEEA. Trimming cost V 8 bases and J 2 bases, with 17 bases left between them. CDR3 nucleotide sequence: TGTGCCAGCGGGAGCAGTGGAGACTACACAGATACGCAGTATTTT. This encodes CASGSSGDYTDTQYF. The full variable domain, its missing parts supplied by reference TRBV11-3 and TRBJ2-3, is EAGVVQSPRYKIIEKKQPVAFWCNPISGHNTLYWYLQNLGQGPELLIRYENEEAVDDSQLPKDRFSAERLKGVDSTLKIQPAELGDSAVYLCASGSSGDYTDTQYFGPGTRLTVL.

This clone was observed once. The V call is TRBV10-3, the J call TRBJ2-7, with 16 bases that match TRBD2. V lost 3 bases, J lost 4 bases, and 6 bases stayed unmatched. This CDR3 is 17 amino acids long. In germline, CDR1 is ENHRY, CDR2 SYGVKD. The DNA for the CDR3 is TGTGCCATCAGTGAAGGGACTAGCGGGAGGGTTAAGTACGAGCAGTACTTC. Translation gives CAISEGTSGRVKYEQYF.

This clone has a single count. The chain uses TRBV4-2 and TRBJ2-3; D call uncertain. CDR3 length: 17 residues. Trimming took 0 bases from V and 5 from J, leaving 18 bases between them. CDR1 LGHNA and CDR2 YNFKEQ come from the germline V gene. The CDR3 DNA reads TGTGCCAGCAGCCAAGATTCGAGAGCCGGTGGTGGAGATACGCAGTATTTT. Translation gives CASSQDSRAGGGDTQYF.

DNA for the CDR3: TGCGCCAGCAGCCAAGCCGGGAAGGGGCTGTTTTTT. It is translated as CASSQAGKGLFF. The V and J genes are TRBV4-1 and TRBJ2-2; D perhaps matches TRBD2 (5 bases). This CDR3 is built from 12 residues. The V end was cut by 1 base, the J end by 13 bases, with 10 bases between. Germline values: CDR1 MGHRA, CDR2 YSYEKL.

The chain joins TRBV7-2 to TRBJ1-4, with a tentative D call TRBD1 (5 bases). CDR1 and CDR2 from the germline V gene are SGHTA and FQGNSA. The CDR3 runs to 15 residues. Trimming shortened V by 2 bases and J by 10 bases, and 17 bases separated the two germline ends. The DNA for the CDR3 is TGTGCCAGCAGCTTAATCGCCGGGGGTGGTGGAAAACTGTTTTTT. The encoded protein is CASSLIAGGGGKLFF.

This chain connects TRBV7-8 to TRBJ2-1; D possibly corresponds to TRBD1 (6 bases). Germline V gene data show CDR1 as SGHVS and CDR2 as FQNEAQ. V was trimmed by 5 bases and J by 2 bases, leaving 7 bases between them. CDR3 length: 13 residues. This chain's CDR3 is CASSRDTYNEQFF. In DNA form, the CDR3 reads TGTGCCAGCAGCCGGGACACCTACAATGAGCAGTTCTTC.

In its sample, this clone was seen once. This sequence joins TRBV5-4 and TRBJ1-4; D gene unclear. Trimming took 0 bases from V and 8 from J, leaving 14 bases between them. CDR3 length: 15 residues. In germline, CDR1 is SGHNT, CDR2 YYREEE (reference sequence). The CDR3 DNA sequence: TGTGCCAGCAGCTTGGCCAGAGCGGGCGGGGAAAAACTGTTTTTT. It encodes CASSLARAGGEKLFF.